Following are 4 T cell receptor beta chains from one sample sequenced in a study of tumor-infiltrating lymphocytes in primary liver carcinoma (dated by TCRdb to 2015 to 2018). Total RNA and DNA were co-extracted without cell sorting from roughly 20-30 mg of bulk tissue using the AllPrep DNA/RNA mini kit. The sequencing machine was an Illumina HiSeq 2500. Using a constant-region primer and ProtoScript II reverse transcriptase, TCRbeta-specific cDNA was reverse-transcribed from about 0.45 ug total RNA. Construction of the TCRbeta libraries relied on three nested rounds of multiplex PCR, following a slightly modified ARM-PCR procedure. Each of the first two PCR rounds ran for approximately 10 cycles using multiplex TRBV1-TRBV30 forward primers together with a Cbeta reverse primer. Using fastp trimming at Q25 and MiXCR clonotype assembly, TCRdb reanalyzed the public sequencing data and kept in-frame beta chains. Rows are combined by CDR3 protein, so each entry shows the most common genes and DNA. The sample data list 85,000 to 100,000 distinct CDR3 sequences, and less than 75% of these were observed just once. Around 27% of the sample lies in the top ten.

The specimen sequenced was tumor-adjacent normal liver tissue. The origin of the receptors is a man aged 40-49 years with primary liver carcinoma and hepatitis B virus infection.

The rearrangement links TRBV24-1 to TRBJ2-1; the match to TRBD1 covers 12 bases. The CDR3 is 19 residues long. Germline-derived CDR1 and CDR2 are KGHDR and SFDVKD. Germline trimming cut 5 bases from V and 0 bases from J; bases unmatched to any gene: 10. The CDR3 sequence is CATSGRGTGGSSSYNEQFF. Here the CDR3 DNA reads TGTGCCACCAGTGGTCGGGGGACAGGGGGCTCCAGCTCCTACAATGAGCAGTTCTTC.

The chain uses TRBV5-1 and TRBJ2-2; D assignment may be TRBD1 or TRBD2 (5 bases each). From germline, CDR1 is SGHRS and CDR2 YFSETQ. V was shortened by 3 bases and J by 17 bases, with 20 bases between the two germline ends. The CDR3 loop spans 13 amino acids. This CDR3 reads CASSYENTGDLFF. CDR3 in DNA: TGCGCCAGCAGCTATGAGAACACCGGGGACCTCTTTTTT.

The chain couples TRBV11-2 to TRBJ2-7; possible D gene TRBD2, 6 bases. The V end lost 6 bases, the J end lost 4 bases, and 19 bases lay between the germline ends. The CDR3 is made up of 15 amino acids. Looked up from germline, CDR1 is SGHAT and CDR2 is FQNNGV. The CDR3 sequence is CASSLGGALPYEQYF. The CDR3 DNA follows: TGTGCCAGCAGTCTCGGCGGGGCTCTACCTTACGAGCAGTACTTC.

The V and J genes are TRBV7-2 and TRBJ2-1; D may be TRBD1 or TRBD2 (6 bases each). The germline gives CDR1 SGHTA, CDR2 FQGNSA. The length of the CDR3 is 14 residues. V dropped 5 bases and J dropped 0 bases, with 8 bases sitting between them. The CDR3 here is CASSEGGSYNEQFF. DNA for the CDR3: TGTGCCAGCAGCGAGGGGGGCTCCTACAATGAGCAGTTCTTC.